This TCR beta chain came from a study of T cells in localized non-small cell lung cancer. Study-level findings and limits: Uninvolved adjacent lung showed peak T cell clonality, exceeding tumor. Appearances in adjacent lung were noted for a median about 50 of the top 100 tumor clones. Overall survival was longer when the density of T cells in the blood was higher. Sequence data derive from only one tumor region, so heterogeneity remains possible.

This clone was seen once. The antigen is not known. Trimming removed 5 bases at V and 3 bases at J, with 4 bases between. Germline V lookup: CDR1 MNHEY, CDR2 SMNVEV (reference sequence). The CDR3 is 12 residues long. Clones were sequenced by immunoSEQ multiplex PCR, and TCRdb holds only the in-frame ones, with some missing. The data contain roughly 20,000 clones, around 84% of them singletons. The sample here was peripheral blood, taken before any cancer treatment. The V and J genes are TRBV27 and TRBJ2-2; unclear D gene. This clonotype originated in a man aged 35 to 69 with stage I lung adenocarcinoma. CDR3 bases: TGTGCCAGCAGTCCATACACCGGGGAGCTGTTTTTT. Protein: CASSPYTGELFF.